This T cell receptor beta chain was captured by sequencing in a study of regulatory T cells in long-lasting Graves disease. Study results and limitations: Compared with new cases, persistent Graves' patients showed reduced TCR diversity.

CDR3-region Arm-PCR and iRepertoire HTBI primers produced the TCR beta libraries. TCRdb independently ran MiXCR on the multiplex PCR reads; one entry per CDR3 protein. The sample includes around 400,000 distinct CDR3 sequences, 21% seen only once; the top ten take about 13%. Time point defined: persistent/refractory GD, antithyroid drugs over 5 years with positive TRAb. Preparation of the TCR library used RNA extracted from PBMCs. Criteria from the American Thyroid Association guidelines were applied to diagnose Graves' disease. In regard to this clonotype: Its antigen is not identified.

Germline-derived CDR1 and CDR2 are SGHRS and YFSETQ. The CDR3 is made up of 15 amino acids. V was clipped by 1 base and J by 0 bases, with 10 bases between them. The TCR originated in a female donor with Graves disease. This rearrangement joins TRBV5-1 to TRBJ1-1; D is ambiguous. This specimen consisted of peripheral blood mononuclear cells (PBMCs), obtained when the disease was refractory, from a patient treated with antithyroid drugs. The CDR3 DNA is TGCGCCAGCAGCTTGAACTCGGGCCTGAACACTGAAGCTTTCTTT. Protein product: CASSLNSGLNTEAFF. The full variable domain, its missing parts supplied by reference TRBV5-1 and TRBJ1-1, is KAGVTQTPRYLIKTRGQQVTLSCSPISGHRSVSWYQQTPGQGLQFLFEYFSETQRNKGNFPGRFSGRQFSNSRSEMNVSTLELGDSALYLCASSLNSGLNTEAFFGQGTRLTVV.